This TCR beta chain was found in a study of T cell clones after liver transplantation. In the study overall: Tolerance: complete withdrawal held at least one year, liver enzymes staying within twice normal.

The germline CDR1 and CDR2 sequences are SGHKS and YYEKEE (reference sequence). V lost 0 bases and J lost 5, with 5 bases in between. This CDR3 has 12 amino acids. The assay was immunoSEQ multiplex PCR, and TCRdb's table has in-frame clones only and misses some. The table records tens of thousands of clones, roughly 84% of them present only once. This specimen consisted of CD4+ T cells from blood, obtained less than 50 months after liver transplant. V and J are TRBV5-5 and TRBJ2-5; unclear D gene. This receptor was obtained from a human patient who received a liver transplant. Some T cells may be supplied by the graft donor. The CDR3 sequence is CASSLVFETQYF. CDR3 DNA: TGTGCCAGCAGCTTGGTTTTCGAGACCCAGTACTTC.